The clone carrying this TCR beta chain appeared a single time. Trimming cost V 2 bases and J 8 bases, with 22 bases left between them. The CDR3 extends over 18 amino acids. Per germline, CDR1 MNHNS and CDR2 SASEGT. These data come from a study of blood T cell repertoires in COVID-19. Study-level background: COVID-19 samples from acute and convalescent phases originated in the United States, Italy and Spain.

Per the authors' pipeline: Estimation of nucleated cell counts was performed using reference gene primer amplification. Assay: immunoSEQ multiplex PCR; the TCRdb copy retains only in-frame clones and omits some. V, J and clone size reflect that table, while D and trimming were determined from the DNA. The table includes about 180,000 clones, around 85% detected once. The chain links TRBV6-1 to TRBJ1-6, with D hard to call. The source of this sequence is a human donor with active or convalescent COVID-19. The donor label of this sample is uncertain. The sequencing input was peripheral blood. For the CDR3, the DNA is TGTGCCAGCAGTGAAAACCCTTGGGTCCGACGGAGCGATTCACCCCTCCACTTT. The encoded protein is CASSENPWVRRSDSPLHF.